This TCR beta chain is from a study of cytomegalovirus exposure and HLA in healthy donors (dated by TCRdb to 2015 to 2018). Notes on the research overall: In an earlier analysis of under 750 of the donors, around 300 Gb of sequence data and approximately 100 million unique TCR beta sequences from roughly 200 million T cells were reported. An earlier analysis of 450 to 750 of the donors used high-throughput TCR beta sequencing to judge whether each TCR beta V gene segment behaved as functional or pseudogenic. The study combined high-throughput TCR immunosequencing, statistical association of individual TCRs with disease status, and machine learning to predict cytomegalovirus infection status. In a later analysis, previously published TCR beta repertoires from 600 to 850 donors were re-analyzed and high-resolution HLA genotyping was added so that TCR occurrence patterns could be studied. Five DR-DQ haplotypes were treated as single units for association and clustering because of strong linkage in the cohort. HLA typing covered class I and class II loci at four-digit resolution. All discovery cohort repertoires had been generated using a single sequencing platform. On average, roughly 240,000 unique TCR beta nucleotide sequences were sequenced per donor among several hundred genotyped donors of the cohort, with approximately 18% of those sequences being non-productive. A later genetic analysis used genome-wide SNP genotypes for about 65% of the 666 donors, treating that subset as a discovery cohort. Donor age, sex, ethnicity and CMV serostatus were compiled alongside the repertoire data. About 300 gigabases of sequencing data and approximately 85 million unique TCR sequences were included in an early release covering roughly 700 HLA-typed donors. The genetic ancestry cluster associated with self-reported Caucasian donors included over 65% of the 398 genotyped donors. Rather than using new phenotypic data, the later analysis identified candidate immune exposures from TCR beta sequences and from how often those sequences occurred across donors. The aim of the study was to test whether cataloging public T cell receptors could identify signatures of past pathogen exposure. Typing coverage differed by locus: A, B, C, DRB1 and DQB1 were typed in roughly 629-630 donors, DQA1 in approximately 520, DPA1 in approximately 610, and DPB1 in 450 to 480. The study used immunosequencing to profile the T cell repertoires of around 600 subjects and linked those repertoires to cytomegalovirus serostatus. Along with the roughly 670-subject first cohort, a separate validation cohort of over a hundred different subjects was used. Paper-wide results and their limitations: Because some donors lacked HLA typing at each locus, the association tests relied only on the typed subset. Correlated functional status among segregating V segments might be attributable to linkage disequilibrium, but an unknown experimental factor could not be ruled out. A few of the identified cytomegalovirus-associated TCR beta chains were confirmed in vitro to be specific for cytomegalovirus antigens. In a later analysis, HLA-associated TCR beta chains were found to be more clonally expanded and to have lower generation probabilities than equally common non-associated chains. Strong co-occurrence of HLA alleles, especially DR and DQ, made assigning TCR associations to individual alleles difficult. According to a later genetic analysis, donors in an Asian-associated ancestry cluster had fewer N-insertions in productive TCRs than the approximately 700-donor mean. Some IMGT-functional V segments, including TRBV6-2 and TRBV6-3, could not be distinguished by the 87-base-pair reads and were therefore excluded. The only immune exposure information available for the cohort was CMV serostatus. The earlier analysis of nearly 600 of the donors excluded seventeen rarely observed V segments, including chromosome 9 orphons, because counts were too low. A total of some 180 TCR beta chains were listed by the study as associated with cytomegalovirus. According to a later analysis, parvovirus B19, influenza, CMV and Epstein-Barr virus appeared linked to several top co-occurrence clusters. While some public TCRs were present in many individuals, most TCR sequences turned up only very rarely across donors. An earlier analysis of around 540 of the donors showed that most TCR beta V segments appeared in productive rearrangements either about 90% or about 30% of the time, which broadly matched IMGT annotations. A later genetic analysis associated a missense DCLRE1C variant with V-gene and J-gene trimming of TCR beta chains, and an independent cohort replicated the association. Only TCR beta chains were sequenced in this cohort, and the absence of alpha or paired-chain data limited detectable features. In a later analysis, most CMV-associated TCR beta chains were found to appear HLA-restricted, with HLA associations seemingly driven largely by CMV exposure. A further reported finding was that TCR beta sequences accurately predicted the HLA-A and HLA-B alleles for most subjects in the first cohort. The classifier was reported to diagnose cytomegalovirus status with high specificity and sensitivity in both the original and validation cohorts. A group of highly shared sequence variants was considered likely to be a technical artifact of the sequencing pipeline. The authors suggested that the approach could potentially be generalized to other disease states and immunological phenotypes. Roughly uniform sequencing depth across donors was assumed in presence/absence analyses, although this assumption may not hold. A later analysis found that TCR association rates varied across HLA loci, with DRB1 alleles showing the most associated TCRs and HLA-C alleles the fewest. In a later analysis, some 18,000 TCR beta sequences were associated with specific HLA alleles at a false discovery rate of 0.05.

In the case of this clone: The antigen it binds to is not known. Base qualities are not at hand, and no much larger clone is one base apart.

The receptor library was made with the immunoSEQ multiplex PCR assay. For the multiplex PCR, a mixture combining 60 forward primers for TCR Vbeta segments and 13 reverse primers for TCR Jbeta segments was used. The CDR3 region of rearranged TCR beta genes was amplified from genomic DNA with a multiplex PCR assay. On the Illumina HiSeq System, the amplified TCR beta libraries were sequenced as 87-base-pair reads. In the authors' own workflow: A later analysis tallied tens of millions of unique TCR beta chains across the 666 repertoires, and about 12 million of those chains were shared by two or more donors. A nearest-neighbor algorithm error-corrected the raw reads and collapsed the reads into unique sequences, merging closely related sequences to remove PCR and sequencing errors. V, D and J gene segments were assigned by aligning CDR3 sequences to IMGT reference sequences. Each retained sequence needed at least a six-nucleotide match to both a V gene segment and a J gene segment. Rearrangements were called productive when the CDR3 lacked stop codons and stayed in frame with V and J; all others were non-productive. Following IMGT convention, CDR3 was defined as the stretch from the second conserved V-encoded cysteine up to the conserved J-encoded phenylalanine. The earlier analysis of about 610 of the donors excluded sequences that lacked an unambiguous match to a single V gene segment. An earlier analysis of fewer than 750 of the donors classified V segments as functional when productive rearrangements were above 56.7% and as segregating when the standard deviation between donors was above 5%. To diagnose cytomegalovirus status from the catalog of TCR beta chain sequences, a statistical classification framework was built. In a later analysis, TCR nucleotide sequences were compared against IMGT/GENE-DB human TR gene sequences so that V and J genes could be assigned. The TCRdist pipeline was used in a later analysis to assign CDR3 sequences and most-parsimonious VDJ recombination scenarios. A later analysis defined each TCR beta chain by its CDR3 amino acid sequence plus V-gene family, and excluded reads lacking a unique V-gene family. As a way to deal with suspected cross-contamination and a sequencing artifact, a later analysis dropped roughly 600 nucleotide sequences that were highly shared and had low generation probability. A later analysis calculated a clonal expansion index for each public chain from normalized within-repertoire ranks of inferred template counts. In a later analysis, generation probabilities were computed using a VDJ recombination model fitted to out-of-frame rearrangements, and the results were checked against IGoR. A later analysis scored TCR-TCR, TCR-HLA and TCR-CMV co-occurrence with hypergeometric tests, applying a repertoire-size bias correction to TCR pairs. To estimate false discovery rates, a later analysis permuted the HLA or CMV assignments 20 times. In a later analysis, co-occurring TCRs were grouped with DBSCAN, and TCRdist sequence similarity was added when clustering was performed within HLA-allele-positive subsets. Repertoires with fewer than 30,000 or more than 120,000 public chains were left out of co-occurrence clustering, as were about 5 repertoires with anomalous nucleotide sharing. What TCRdb holds here is the immuneACCESS table cut down to in-frame rearrangements. Part of the clones is not present; checked against another copy, under half of the missing clones reflect an unresolved V gene, and the others are unexplained. V, J and clone size are taken as reported in that table, and D and trimming were inferred from the DNA itself. The sample table lists some 140,000 clones, around 74% of them with a count of one. About 4.3% of the sample lies in the top ten.

In total, approximately 690 healthy bone marrow donors made up the cohort. All cohort members were sampled while nominally healthy, although unrecorded immune exposures were likely present. The donor was CMV seropositive and was included in the group of 289 seropositive cohort members. Every donor gave a peripheral blood sample, and the peripheral blood mononuclear cells from that sample were used for TCR beta sequencing. The Qiagen DNeasy Blood Extraction Kit was used to extract genomic DNA from the blood cell samples. V ends up 6 bases short and J 2 bases short, with an unmatched junction base count of 6. From the germline V gene (reference sequence), CDR1 is LNHDA and CDR2 is SQIVND. Its CDR3 holds 16 amino acids, cysteine through phenylalanine. Kept here is only the CDR3 DNA, which spans 48 bases and is read in frame from base 1.

The specimen was PBMCs. Recombination connected TRBV19 to TRBJ2-6; 8 central bases correspond to TRBD1. This TCR derives from a man younger than 35 in good health and CMV-seropositive. Here is the DNA: TGTGCCAGTAGGCTTCCAGGGGGCGCTGGGGCCAACGTCCTGACTTTC. The resulting protein is CASRLPGGAGANVLTF.